The 32 T cell receptor beta chains in this list originate from one sample, sequenced in a study of OX40 agonist ivuxolimab in advanced cancers. The data were produced by immunoSEQ multiplex PCR, yet TCRdb's version contains in-frame clones alone and is incomplete. The data hold 100,000 or so clones, with over 75% observed a single time. The sample consisted of CD4+ or CD8+ T cells sorted from blood, taken in a trial of the OX40 agonist ivuxolimab. These receptors originate from an adult with an advanced solid tumor such as melanoma, head and neck, liver or kidney cancer.

The chain is built from TRBV5-8 and TRBJ1-1; D possibly corresponds to TRBD1 (5 bases). Deletions cut 0 bases from V and 2 bases from J, with 8 bases between. The CDR3 runs 14 residues. Germline loops: CDR1 SGHTS, CDR2 YDEGEE. This CDR3 reads CASSLGQRNTEAFF. DNA for the CDR3: TGTGCCAGCAGCTTGGGACAGCGTAACACTGAAGCTTTCTTT.

The chain uses TRBV9 and TRBJ1-4, with 10 bases matching TRBD1. V lost 0 bases to trimming and J lost 7 bases; unmatched junction nucleotides: 6. CDR1 is SGDLS, CDR2 YYNGEE, per germline. The CDR3 consists of 16 residues. This CDR3 reads CASSVVGGQGVEKLFF. The CDR3 DNA reads as TGTGCCAGCAGCGTAGTTGGTGGACAGGGGGTTGAAAAACTGTTTTTT.

CDR3 protein: CASSASGQGAAEAFF. The CDR3 nucleotides read TGTGCCAGCAGCGCTAGTGGACAGGGGGCTGCTGAAGCTTTCTTT. The V and J genes are TRBV13 and TRBJ1-1, with TRBD1 identical over 11 bases. The V gene end was trimmed by 5 bases and the J gene end by 6 bases; junction bases not matched to a gene: 8. From germline, CDR1 is PRHDT and CDR2 FYEKMQ (reference sequence). The CDR3 has 15 residues.

This sequence joins TRBV6-5 and TRBJ2-3, with D unresolved. The CDR3 is 14 residues long. Germline-derived CDR1 and CDR2 are MNHEY and SVGAGI. Trimming cost V 6 bases and J 5 bases, with 15 bases left between them. CDR3 residues: CASRAPQPGDTQYF. The CDR3 nucleotides are TGTGCCAGCAGAGCCCCCCAGCCCGGAGATACGCAGTATTTT.

This clone was seen just once. The chain joins TRBV12-5 to TRBJ2-3; 7 nucleotides line up with TRBD1. The CDR3 is 14 amino acids. Germline V gives CDR1 LGHNT, CDR2 FRNRAP. Trimming at V came to 5 bases and at J to 2 bases, leaving 4 bases not matched to a gene. The chain's CDR3 is CASGGDRATDTQYF. CDR3 DNA: TGTGCTAGTGGTGGTGACAGGGCCACAGATACGCAGTATTTT.

The chain couples TRBV18 to TRBJ2-6, with unresolved D. V lost 6 bases, J lost 0 bases, and 6 bases lay in between. The CDR3 is made up of 14 amino acids. Germline loops: CDR1 KGHSH, CDR2 LQKENI. CDR3 sequence: CASSLTSGANVLTF. In DNA, the CDR3 is TGTGCCAGCTCGCTAACCTCTGGGGCCAACGTCCTGACTTTC.

This clone was detected once. The chain couples TRBV30 to TRBJ2-3; 8 positions match TRBD2. With 4 bases clipped from V and 4 bases from J, the junction kept 16 bases outside the gene matches. The CDR3 spans 17 residues. CDR1 and CDR2 (germline): GTSNPN, SVGIG (reference sequence). Written as DNA, the CDR3 is TGTGCCTGGAAGCGTTTGGCCTCGGGGGGGCGCCCAGATACGCAGTATTTT. Amino acids: CAWKRLASGGRPDTQYF.

CDR3 in DNA: TGTGCCAGCAACGTTGTGGAACGTGGCTATGGCTACACCTTC. Its protein is CASNVVERGYGYTF. V and J are TRBV6-5 and TRBJ1-2; D is ambiguous. This CDR3 is 14 amino acids long. Germline V gene sequence: CDR1 MNHEY, CDR2 SVGAGI. The V end lost 7 bases, the J end lost 4 bases, and 16 bases lay between the germline ends.

This rearrangement joins TRBV14 to TRBJ1-2; 8 bases agree with TRBD1. Germline CDR1 reads SGHDN; CDR2 reads FVKESK. The CDR3 contains 13 residues. V was pared by 5 bases and J by 4 bases, with 3 bases of the junction left unmatched. CDR3 region: CASSGDRSYGYTF. The CDR3 coding sequence is TGTGCCAGCAGCGGGGACAGGAGCTATGGCTACACCTTC.

The chain recombines TRBV9 with TRBJ2-7; TRBD2 is a possible D gene (6 bases). Per the germline V gene, CDR1 is SGDLS and CDR2 is YYNGEE. CDR3 length equals 13 residues. V was pared by 4 bases and J by 6 bases, with 14 bases between. The CDR3: CASSPSVGSEQYF. The CDR3 nucleotides read TGTGCCAGCAGCCCCTCGGTCGGGAGCGAGCAGTACTTC.

The J gene is TRBJ2-2, the V gene TRBV14, with D tentatively TRBD2 (6 bases). Germline V gene data show CDR1 as SGHDN and CDR2 as FVKESK. V was shortened by 8 bases and J by 5 bases, with 12 bases between the two germline ends. The CDR3 sequence is 13 residues long. The CDR3 loop is CASDIGGTGELFF. The DNA of the CDR3 is TGTGCCAGCGACATCGGGGGTACCGGGGAGCTGTTTTTT.

The rearrangement links TRBV6-1 to TRBJ1-2; D is undetermined. Between the trimmed V and J ends, which lost 5 bases and 5 bases, there was a span of 9 bases. The CDR3 is made up of 12 amino acids. Per the germline V gene, CDR1 is MNHNS and CDR2 is SASEGT. The CDR3 is CASSSGRYGYTF. CDR3 nucleotide sequence: TGTGCCAGCAGTTCGGGTCGATATGGCTACACCTTC.

The chain combines TRBV9 with TRBJ1-1; D is perhaps TRBD1 (5 bases). Germline assignment: CDR1 SGDLS and CDR2 YYNGEE. V lost 3 bases to trimming and J lost 6 bases, with 15 bases between them. CDR3 size: 14 residues. CDR3 sequence: CASSEGPLTSEAFF. CDR3 bases: TGTGCCAGCAGCGAGGGACCGCTAACATCTGAAGCTTTCTTT.

J is TRBJ2-7 and V is TRBV5-5, with no clear D. The ends were cut back, 7 bases at V and 6 bases at J, with 17 bases in the middle. The CDR3 sequence is 13 residues long. The germline CDR1 and CDR2 sequences are SGHKS and YYEKEE (reference sequence). The CDR3 here is CASAYRATVEQYF. Written as DNA, the CDR3 is TGTGCCAGCGCCTACCGGGCCACGGTCGAGCAGTACTTC.

The V and J genes are TRBV14 and TRBJ2-1, with D tentatively TRBD1 or TRBD2 (5 bases each). V lost 2 bases to trimming and J lost 0 bases, with 8 bases between them. From germline, CDR1 is SGHDN and CDR2 FVKESK. The CDR3 is made up of 15 amino acids. The CDR3 DNA sequence: TGTGCCAGCAGCCAATGGGGGAGCTCCTACAATGAGCAGTTCTTC. Translation: CASSQWGSSYNEQFF.

This clone was seen more than once but under ten times. The rearrangement links TRBV6-5 to TRBJ2-2, with D possibly being TRBD1 (6 bases). This CDR3 comprises 15 residues. The germline CDR1 and CDR2 sequences are MNHEY and SVGAGI. V was cut by 0 bases and J by 7 bases, with 12 bases left in between. CDR3 in DNA: TGTGCCAGCAGTTACTCCGCGAACAGGGACGGGGAGCTGTTTTTT. It specifies CASSYSANRDGELFF.

V gene TRBV29-1 combines with J gene TRBJ1-1, with D possibly matching TRBD1 (6 bases). In germline, CDR1 is SQVTM, CDR2 ANQGSEA. The CDR3 totals 13 residues. Trimming shortened V by 6 bases and J by 2 bases, and 13 bases separated the two germline ends. This CDR3 is CSVKGQSNTEAFF. CDR3 DNA sequence: TGCAGCGTCAAAGGACAGTCTAACACTGAAGCTTTCTTT.

This clone was counted a single time. This rearrangement joins TRBV7-6 to TRBJ1-6; TRBD1 aligns across 8 bases. This CDR3 has 15 amino acids. Unmatched junction bases numbered 7, after V lost 4 bases and J lost 8 bases. Per germline, CDR1 SGHVS and CDR2 FNYEAQ. CDR3 coding DNA: TGTGCCAGCAGCTCCGGGACAGGCGGGGATTCACCCCTCCACTTT. This gives the protein CASSSGTGGDSPLHF.

This sequence joins TRBV28 and TRBJ2-3; TRBD1 is a possible D gene (5 bases). Germline V gene data show CDR1 as MDHEN and CDR2 as SYDVKM. This CDR3 region has 17 residues. The V gene lost 2 bases and the J gene lost 0 bases, with 15 bases spanning the gap. The DNA of the CDR3 is TGTGCCAGCAGTTTAATTGGGGCGAGTGCTAGCACAGATACGCAGTATTTT. This translates into CASSLIGASASTDTQYF.

The chain joins TRBV5-4 to TRBJ1-2, with TRBD1 as a possible D gene (6 bases). The V and J ends lost 2 bases and 4 bases respectively, with 15 bases between them. This CDR3 region has 15 residues. Germline-derived CDR1 and CDR2 are SGHNT and YYREEE (reference sequence). CDR3 amino acids: CASSLQGGSIYGYTF. The CDR3 DNA is TGTGCCAGCAGCTTACAGGGAGGGTCTATCTATGGCTACACCTTC. The full variable domain, its missing parts supplied by reference TRBV5-4 and TRBJ1-2, is ETGVTQSPTHLIKTRGQQVTLRCSSQSGHNTVSWYQQALGQGPQFIFQYYREEENGRGNFPPRFSGLQFPNYSSELNVNALELDDSALYLCASSLQGGSIYGYTFGSGTRLTVV.

This chain connects TRBV28 to TRBJ2-7; 9 bases fit TRBD1. Germline V gene sequence: CDR1 MDHEN, CDR2 SYDVKM. This CDR3 has 15 residues. Trimming took 6 bases from V and 5 from J; bases not matched to a gene: 11. The CDR3 protein is CASRTGTGSKNEQYF. CDR3 bases: TGTGCCAGCAGAACTGGGACAGGGAGTAAAAACGAGCAGTACTTC.

This chain connects TRBV18 to TRBJ2-7; 8 nucleotides align to TRBD2. The CDR3 length is 17 residues. Germline assignment: CDR1 KGHSH and CDR2 LQKENI. Trimming took 3 bases from V and 2 from J; bases not matched to a gene: 12. CDR3 loop: CASSPPQSGGQTYEQYF. CDR3 bases: TGTGCCAGCTCACCCCCCCAAAGCGGGGGTCAGACCTACGAGCAGTACTTC.

The rearrangement uses TRBV28 and TRBJ2-7; unclear D gene. V lost 5 bases to trimming and J lost 3 bases, with 5 bases between them. The germline V gene has CDR1 MDHEN and CDR2 SYDVKM. The CDR3 is 11 residues long. This CDR3 is CASSLNYEQYF. The CDR3 region has the DNA TGTGCCAGCAGTCTGAACTACGAGCAGTACTTC.

The chain has TRBV10-2 and TRBJ2-7, with D perhaps assigned TRBD1 or TRBD2 (6 bases each). The CDR3 totals 12 residues. Germline CDR1 WSHSY, CDR2 SAAADI. V lost 3 bases and J 13 bases, leaving 16 bases between the germline ends. For the CDR3, the DNA is TGCGCCAGCAGTGAAAGGGGGGCAGAGATTTACTTC. The encoded protein is CASSERGAEIYF.

In this sample, this clone turned up once. This chain joins TRBV6-6 and TRBJ1-1; D gene unclear. Germline assignment: CDR1 MNHNY and CDR2 SVGAGI (reference sequence). There are 12 residues in the CDR3. Trimming pared 6 bases from V and 4 bases from J, leaving 9 bases between. CDR3 sequence: CASSALGTEAFF. The CDR3 nucleotides are TGTGCCAGCAGCGCCCTCGGCACTGAAGCTTTCTTT.

The rearrangement links TRBV6-5 to TRBJ1-6; D perhaps matches TRBD1 (6 bases). The CDR3 covers 12 residues. Between the trimmed V and J ends, which lost 6 bases and 7 bases, there was a span of 7 bases. CDR1 and CDR2 (germline): MNHEY, SVGAGI. The CDR3 loop reads CASSGQNSPLHF. Here the CDR3 DNA reads TGTGCCAGCAGCGGACAGAATTCACCCCTCCACTTT.

The chain couples TRBV5-1 to TRBJ2-5, with D maybe TRBD1 (5 bases). V lost 5 bases, J lost 1 base, and 9 bases lay in between. Germline V gene data show CDR1 as SGHRS and CDR2 as YFSETQ. The length of the CDR3 is 13 residues. CDR3 residues: CASREGAQETQYF. The CDR3 region has the DNA TGCGCCAGCAGAGAAGGGGCCCAAGAGACCCAGTACTTC.

This clone came up once. The chain carries TRBV29-1 and TRBJ2-4, with 11 nucleotides matching TRBD2. The CDR3 runs to 17 residues. CDR1 and CDR2 from the germline V gene are SQVTM and ANQGSEA. J gave up 0 bases and V 3 bases, and 7 bases lay outside the gene matches. For the CDR3, the DNA is TGCAGCGTTGAGATTAGCGGGGGGGCCCGAGCCAAAAACATTCAGTACTTC. It translates to CSVEISGGARAKNIQYF.

The rearrangement links TRBV5-4 to TRBJ2-3; D unclear. CDR3 length: 16 amino acids. V was pared by 4 bases and J by 0 bases, with 15 bases between. Germline V gene data show CDR1 as SGHNT and CDR2 as YYREEE (reference sequence). The CDR3 nucleotides read TGTGCCAGCAGCCAAGATCCGTGGTCCAGCACAGATACGCAGTATTTT. Its protein is CASSQDPWSSTDTQYF.

The CDR3 DNA is TGTGCCAGCAGTGAAGGGGGTCAGGGAAGGGACGAGCAGTACTTC. This codes for CASSEGGQGRDEQYF. The chain couples TRBV6-1 to TRBJ2-7, with a weak D call TRBD1 (5 bases). Trimming left V 1 base short and J 5 bases short, with 15 bases between. The CDR3 spans 15 residues. Looked up from germline, CDR1 is MNHNS and CDR2 is SASEGT.

The chain combines TRBV25-1 with TRBJ2-7, with TRBD1 matching over 9 bases. The ends lost 4 bases at V and 3 bases at J; junction bases unmatched: 7. Germline assignment: CDR1 MGHDK and CDR2 SYGVNS. The CDR3 covers 15 residues. In nucleotides, the CDR3 is TGTGCCAGCAGTGCCGACCGGGACAGGGACTACGAGCAGTACTTC. The encoded protein is CASSADRDRDYEQYF.

This sequence joins TRBV7-2 and TRBJ1-4; D gene unclear. In germline, CDR1 is SGHTA, CDR2 FQGNSA. V lost 6 bases and J 5 bases, leaving 19 bases between the germline ends. The CDR3 extends over 16 amino acids. The CDR3 DNA follows: TGTGCCAGCAGGTTTAAGGCGGCCAGTCTAAATGAAAAACTGTTTTTT. This codes for CASRFKAASLNEKLFF.